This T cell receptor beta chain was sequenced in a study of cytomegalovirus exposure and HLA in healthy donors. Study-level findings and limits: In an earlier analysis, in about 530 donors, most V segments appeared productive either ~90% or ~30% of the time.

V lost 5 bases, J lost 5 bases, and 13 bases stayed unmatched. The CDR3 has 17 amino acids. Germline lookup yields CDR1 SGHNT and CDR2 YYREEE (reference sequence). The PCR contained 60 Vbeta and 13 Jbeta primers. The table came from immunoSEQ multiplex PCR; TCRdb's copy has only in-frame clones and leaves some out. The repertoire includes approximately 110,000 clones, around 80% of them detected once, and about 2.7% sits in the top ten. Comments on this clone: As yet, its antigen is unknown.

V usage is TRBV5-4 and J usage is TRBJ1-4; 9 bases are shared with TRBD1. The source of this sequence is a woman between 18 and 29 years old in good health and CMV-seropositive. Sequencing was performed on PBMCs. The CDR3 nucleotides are TGTGCCAGCAGTCGGAACTTGGTCGGGACAGGGAATGAAAAACTGTTTTTT. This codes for CASSRNLVGTGNEKLFF.